The T cell receptor (beta chain) under discussion was sequenced for a study of T cell repertoires in cytomegalovirus infection. TCRdb processed the reads anew with MiXCR; each CDR3 protein has one entry. The sample lists about 740,000 distinct CDR3 sequences; around 32% were seen once. This clonotype was seen a handful of times. Its target is not known. Germline trimming cut 5 bases from V and 11 bases from J; bases unmatched to any gene: 13. Germline V lookup: CDR1 SGHTA, CDR2 FQGNSA. The CDR3 spans 15 residues. This TCR derives from a human donor in good health (CMV status not recorded). Some clones in this sample may be carry-over from other donors' samples. J is TRBJ2-3 and V is TRBV7-2; 10 nucleotides line up with TRBD2. This sample comprised cultured PBMCs, obtained from culture after CMV antigen stimulation. In DNA, the CDR3 is TGTGCCAGCAGCAAAGCTAGCGGGGGAACGATAGGGCAGTATTTT. This codes for CASSKASGGTIGQYF.